These 8 T cell receptor beta chains were sequenced from one sample in a study of T cell repertoires in ileal Crohn's disease. Sequencing used immunoSEQ multiplex PCR; TCRdb keeps in-frame clones, though not all of them. The sample includes about 4,000 clones, more than 60% of them seen just once. Sequencing was performed on ileal tissue. Receptors originate from an adult with Crohn's disease.

Turning to this clone: At one end, the junction sequence differs from germline, possibly due to a read error. This rearrangement joins TRBV5-1 to TRBJ2-1; TRBD1 might be the D (7 bases). The CDR3 is made up of 15 amino acids. Germline-derived CDR1 and CDR2 are SGHRS and YFSETQ. CDR3 protein: CASTLGAGGYNEQFF. CDR3 nucleotides: TGCGCCAGCACCTTGGGGGCAGGGGGGTACAATGAGCAGTTCTTC.

The chain links TRBV6-5 to TRBJ2-2; D perhaps matches TRBD1 (6 bases). Germline V gives CDR1 MNHEY, CDR2 SVGAGI. V was trimmed by 3 bases and J by 3 bases, leaving 11 bases between them. This CDR3 is 15 amino acids long. Written as DNA, the CDR3 is TGTGCCAGCAGTTATAGGGCAGGGGACACCGGGGAGCTGTTTTTT. Protein sequence: CASSYRAGDTGELFF.

The count of this clone is one. The V gene is TRBV7-5, the J gene TRBJ1-1; no check of the table's D call, TRBD1, against the DNA was made. TRBV7-5 is annotated as a pseudogene. The CDR3 covers 12 residues. DNA of the CDR3: TGTGCCAGCAGCTACAAGAACACTGAAGCTTTCTTT. It translates to CASSYKNTEAFF.

V is TRBV5-4 and J is TRBJ1-2; the D is unclear. Germline CDR1 and CDR2: SGHNT and YYREEE (reference sequence). The CDR3 length is 12 residues. Trimming left V 10 bases short and J 8 bases short, with 18 bases between. The CDR3 region has the DNA TGTGCCCCCCTGTCATCCGGCGGCGGCTACACCTTC. Translation: CAPLSSGGGYTF. Variable domain in full (rest from reference TRBV5-4 and TRBJ1-2): ETGVTQSPTHLIKTRGQQVTLRCSSQSGHNTVSWYQQALGQGPQFIFQYYREEENGRGNFPPRFSGLQFPNYSSELNVNALELDDSALYLCAPLSSGGGYTFGSGTRLTVV.

The V and J genes are TRBV29-1 and TRBJ1-1; D ambiguous. Germline loops: CDR1 SQVTM, CDR2 ANQGSEA. V was trimmed by 3 bases and J by 5 bases, leaving 13 bases between them. The CDR3 sequence is 13 residues long. This CDR3 reads CSVEPTGGTEAFF. In DNA, the CDR3 is TGCAGCGTTGAGCCGACGGGAGGTACTGAAGCTTTCTTT.

This chain links TRBV19 with TRBJ2-1; possibly TRBD1 for D (6 bases). V shed 10 bases and J shed 0 bases, with 16 bases lying between them. This CDR3 has 15 residues. The V gene's germline CDR1 is LNHDA and CDR2 SQIVND (reference sequence). The CDR3 region is CATLMETGSYNEQFF. Here the CDR3 DNA reads TGTGCCACCCTCATGGAGACAGGCTCCTACAATGAGCAGTTCTTC. The full variable domain, completed using reference TRBV19 and TRBJ2-1, is DGGITQSPKYLFRKEGQNVTLSCEQNLNHDAMYWYRQDPGQGLRLIYYSQIVNDFQKGDIAEGYSVSREKKESFPLTVTSAQKNPTAFYLCATLMETGSYNEQFFGPGTRLTVL.

The chain combines TRBV6-4 with TRBJ2-1; 9 nucleotides match TRBD1. This CDR3 region has 19 residues. The J segment lost 0 bases and the V segment lost 6 bases, leaving 15 bases of the junction unmatched. Germline V lookup: CDR1 MRHNA, CDR2 SNTAGT. For the CDR3, the DNA is TGTGCCAGCAGCCCGATGGGGACAGGGATGAAGAGCTCCTACAATGAGCAGTTCTTC. Protein product: CASSPMGTGMKSSYNEQFF.

The V and J genes are TRBV6-9 and TRBJ2-5; D is unclear. This CDR3 has 11 residues. Trimming shortened V by 7 bases and J by 5 bases, and 8 bases separated the two germline ends. Germline V CDR1 and CDR2: MNHGY, SVAAGI. CDR3 region: CASTIRETQYF. CDR3 in DNA: TGTGCCAGCACAATTCGGGAGACCCAGTACTTC.